The clone carrying this TCR beta chain was seen ten or more times. Its matching antigen is unknown. Molecular-barcoded quantitative 5'-RACE produced these TCR beta libraries. Via MiXCR, TCRdb re-called the 5' RACE reads, giving one row per CDR3 protein. The data contain about 440,000 distinct CDR3 sequences, approximately 17% of them singletons. These data belong to a study of CD8 T cells in ankylosing spondylitis. Whole-study results and caveats: Disease-linked clones, CD8+, were relatively rare in peripheral blood. A TCR beta motif of seven or eight highly homologous variants appeared characteristic of ankylosing spondylitis blood.

Trimming took off 5 bases at V and 2 bases at J, with 12 bases between the two ends. In germline, CDR1 is SGHTA, CDR2 FQGNSA. This CDR3 has 14 amino acids. The chain uses TRBV7-2 and TRBJ1-2, with D hard to call. The material sequenced was blood, either unsorted or a sorted T cell fraction (not recorded which). The sequence derives from a male donor with ankylosing spondylitis. CDR3 residues: CASSLKPSNYGYTF. The CDR3 bases are TGTGCCAGCAGCCTAAAACCTTCGAACTATGGCTACACCTTC.